The clone carrying this T cell receptor beta chain was seen many times. Its antigen remains unknown. Germline V lookup: CDR1 MNHNS, CDR2 SASEGT. The CDR3 has 12 amino acids. Trimming took 6 bases from V and 7 from J, leaving 9 bases between them. The time point is: newly diagnosed GD, antithyroid drugs for less than 3 months. PBMC-extracted RNA yielded the TCR library. The data were obtained in a study of regulatory T cells in long-lasting Graves disease. Both iRepertoire HTBI primers and Arm-PCR of CDR3 regions were used to build the TCR beta libraries. TCRdb recomputed calls from the multiplex PCR reads with MiXCR, one row per CDR3 protein. The data hold some 460,000 distinct CDR3 sequences, with 15% to 20% observed a single time. The study, taken as a whole, reports: Persistent cases favored TRBV28, TRBJ1-2 and TRBJ2-5. Relative to newly diagnosed Graves' patients, persistent ones had lower TCR diversity.

This sample also appeared in a second study, on T cells in Graves' hyperthyroidism and ophthalmopathy. That work adds: A set of HTBI primers served as the primers for a first-round RT-PCR of the TCR CDR3.

This clonotype was obtained from a man in his forties or fifties with Graves disease. The V gene is TRBV6-1, the J gene TRBJ2-2; D is perhaps TRBD1 or TRBD2 (5 bases each). Sequences were derived from peripheral blood mononuclear cells (PBMCs), sampled at new diagnosis, from a patient treated with antithyroid drugs. CDR3 sequence reads: CASSEGIGELFF. The CDR3 coding sequence is TGTGCCAGCAGCGAGGGGATCGGGGAGCTGTTTTTT.